This record concerns one T cell receptor (beta chain) sequence. The antigen remains unidentified. These data come from a study of cytomegalovirus exposure and HLA in healthy donors. Study findings and constraints: Reported performance of the classifier showed diagnosis of cytomegalovirus status with high specificity and sensitivity.

Both 60 Vbeta primers and 13 Jbeta primers went into the PCR. TCRdb's table, derived via immunoSEQ multiplex PCR, lists solely in-frame clones and lacks some. The profile covers about 160,000 clones, with roughly 80% appearing a single time and 3.5% taken by the ten largest. CDR3 length: 16 residues. The germline V and J ends were trimmed by 5 bases and 4 bases, with 18 bases remaining between them. Germline CDR1 is MNHEY and CDR2 is SMNVEV (reference sequence). The sample comprised PBMCs. The source is a human donor in good health. The gene calls are TRBV27 and TRBJ1-5; D is perhaps TRBD1 (6 bases). CDR3 in DNA: TGTGCCAGCAGTCCGCAAGGGGGTTTGGGTAATCAGCCCCAGCATTTT. Amino acids: CASSPQGGLGNQPQHF.